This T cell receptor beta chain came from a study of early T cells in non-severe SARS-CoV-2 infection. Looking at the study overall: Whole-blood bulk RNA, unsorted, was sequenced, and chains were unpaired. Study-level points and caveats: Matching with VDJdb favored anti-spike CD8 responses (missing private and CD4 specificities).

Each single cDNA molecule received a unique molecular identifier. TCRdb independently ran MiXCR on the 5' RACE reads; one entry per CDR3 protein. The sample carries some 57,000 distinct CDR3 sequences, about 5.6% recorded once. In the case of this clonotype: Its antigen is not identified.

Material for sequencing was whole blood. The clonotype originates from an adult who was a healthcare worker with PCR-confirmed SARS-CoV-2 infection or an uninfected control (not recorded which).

CDR3 protein: CASSSGLAGIYEQYF. The CDR3 DNA reads TGTGCCAGCAGCTCCGGACTAGCGGGGATCTACGAGCAGTACTTC. The chain carries TRBV7-2 and TRBJ2-7; 12 positions agree with TRBD2. Germline loops: CDR1 SGHTA, CDR2 FQGNSA. The CDR3 extends over 15 amino acids. J gave up 3 bases and V 4 bases, and 4 bases lay outside the gene matches.